Given below is one T cell receptor (beta chain) in context. The data derive from a study of blood T cell repertoires in COVID-19. Trimming took off 5 bases at V and 5 bases at J, with 17 bases between the two ends. Looked up from germline, CDR1 is KGHDR and CDR2 is SFDVKD. The CDR3 spans 16 residues. The Seattle patients joined while their infection was active and were tracked longitudinally afterward. Sequencing used immunoSEQ multiplex PCR; TCRdb keeps in-frame clones, though not all of them. The data hold 270,000 or so clones, with roughly 83% observed a single time. The source material was peripheral blood. The chain has TRBV24-1 and TRBJ2-2, with a tentative D call TRBD2 (6 bases). The source is a human donor with COVID-19, enrolled during active disease. The donor label of this sample is uncertain. CDR3 sequence: CATSGSSGAKTGELFF. CDR3 DNA: TGTGCCACCAGTGGTTCGTCGGGAGCCAAAACCGGGGAGCTGTTTTTT.